The clone carrying this T cell receptor beta chain has ten or more counts. Its antigen is as yet unknown. Amplification targeted the TCR beta CDR3 regions, with RNA transcripts as the source material. An initial RT-PCR round employing HTBI primers preceded a second-round multiplex PCR. TCRdb fed the multiplex PCR reads into MiXCR, producing one record per CDR3 protein. Among about 740,000 distinct CDR3 sequences, roughly two fifths were seen once, and the ten largest hold approximately 46%. This CDR3 region has 11 residues. Trimming pared 6 bases from V and 7 bases from J, leaving 6 bases between. Germline V gives CDR1 ENHRY, CDR2 SYGVKD. These data come from a study of Graves' ophthalmopathy and Graves' hyperthyroidism. Study-level findings and limits: Sensitivity of approximately 70% and specificity of approximately 72% were achieved by the model that predicted ophthalmopathy progression. Blood also harbored most expanded thyroid clonotypes above 0.001 frequency.

Excluded: other autoimmune disease, uncontrolled infection, pregnancy or lactation. An approximately 10 ml volume of fresh peripheral blood provided the PBMCs. This chain joins TRBV10-3 and TRBJ2-2; D gene uncertain. This clonotype was sampled from an adult man with Graves' ophthalmopathy. The sample taken for sequencing was peripheral blood. In DNA, the CDR3 is TGTGCCATCAGGGACGGCGGGGAGCTGTTTTTT. Its translation: CAIRDGGELFF.